These 4 T cell receptor beta chains were all obtained from the same sample, sequenced in a study of cytomegalovirus exposure and HLA in healthy donors (dated 2017 in TCRdb). Library creation used the immunoSEQ multiplex PCR assay. A mixture of 60 forward primers for TCR Vbeta segments and 13 reverse primers for TCR Jbeta segments was used in the multiplex PCR. What TCRdb holds here is the immuneACCESS table cut down to in-frame rearrangements. Part of the clones is not present; checked against another copy, under half of the missing clones reflect an unresolved V gene, and the others are unexplained. Here the sample has about 150,000 clones; approximately 81% occur a single time. About 2.4% of the sample goes to the ten largest clones. The sequenced sample was PBMCs. The receptors come from a male donor in good health and CMV-seronegative.

The V and J genes are TRBV2 and TRBJ2-3; tentatively, D is TRBD2 (5 bases). The CDR3 sequence is 16 residues long. Germline V gene lookup returns CDR1 SNHLY and CDR2 FYNNEI. Trimming stripped 5 bases from V and 4 bases from J, with 19 bases between. The CDR3 DNA is TGTGCCAGCAGTTTTGAGCGAACCCTCGGGGCAGATACGCAGTATTTT. Translated, it gives CASSFERTLGADTQYF.

The chain links TRBV6-4 to TRBJ2-1, with 9 bases aligning to TRBD2. After removal of 0 bases from V and 0 bases from J, the junction contained 0 bases not matched to a gene. The CDR3 consists of 16 residues. Per germline, CDR1 MRHNA and CDR2 SNTAGT. The CDR3 sequence: CASSDSRGGSYNEQFF. The CDR3 DNA is TGTGCCAGCAGTGACTCGCGGGGGGGCTCCTACAATGAGCAGTTCTTC.

The V and J genes are TRBV7-8 and TRBJ2-2; a weak D match, TRBD1 (5 bases). Per germline, CDR1 SGHVS and CDR2 FQNEAQ. There are 14 residues in the CDR3. With 1 base removed from V and 7 bases from J, the gap between germline ends came to 10 bases. The CDR3 DNA reads TGTGCCAGCAGCTTAGTGACAGAGGACGGGGAGCTGTTTTTT. Translating gives CASSLVTEDGELFF. Together with reference TRBV7-8 and TRBJ2-2, the CDR3 gives the full variable domain: GAGVSQSPRYKVAKRGQDVALRCDPISGHVSLFWYQQALGQGPEFLTYFQNEAQLDKSGLPSDRFFAERPEGSVSTLKIQRTQQEDSAVYLCASSLVTEDGELFFGEGSRLTVL.

Remarks on this clone: The junction departs from the called germline gene at one end, perhaps through a read error. As DNA, the CDR3 is TGCGCCAGCAGCCAAGAGGGGGGGCCGCCGGATGGCTACCCCTTC. Translation gives CASSQEGGPPDGYPF. The chain links TRBV4-3 to TRBJ1-2; D perhaps matches TRBD1 (6 bases). CDR3 size: 15 residues. Germline V gives CDR1 LGHNA, CDR2 YSLEER.